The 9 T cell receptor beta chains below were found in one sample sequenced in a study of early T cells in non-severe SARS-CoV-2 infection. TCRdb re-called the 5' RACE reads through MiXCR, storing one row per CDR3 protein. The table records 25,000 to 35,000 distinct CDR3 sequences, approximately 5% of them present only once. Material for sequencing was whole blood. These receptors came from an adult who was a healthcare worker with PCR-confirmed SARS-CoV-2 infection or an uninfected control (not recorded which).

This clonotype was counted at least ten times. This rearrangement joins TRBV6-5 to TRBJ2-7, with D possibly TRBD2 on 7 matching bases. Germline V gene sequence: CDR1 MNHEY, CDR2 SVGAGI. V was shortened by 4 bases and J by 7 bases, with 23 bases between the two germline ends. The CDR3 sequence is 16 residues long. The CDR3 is CASSSRAGAKTGEQYF. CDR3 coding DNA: TGTGCCAGCAGTTCCCGGGCGGGGGCCAAAACAGGGGAGCAGTACTTC.

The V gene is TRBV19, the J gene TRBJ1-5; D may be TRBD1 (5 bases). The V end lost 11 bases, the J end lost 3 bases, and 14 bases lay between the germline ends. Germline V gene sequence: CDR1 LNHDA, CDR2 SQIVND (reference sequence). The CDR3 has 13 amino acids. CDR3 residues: CAAGRVNNQPQHF. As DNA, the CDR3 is TGTGCCGCAGGGAGGGTGAACAATCAGCCCCAGCATTTT.

The CDR3 is CSANLGLSSYNEQFF. The CDR3, as DNA: TGCAGTGCTAACCTCGGGCTGAGCTCCTACAATGAGCAGTTCTTC. The gene calls are TRBV20-1 and TRBJ2-1; D unclear. Trimming stripped 4 bases from V and 0 bases from J, with 13 bases between. There are 15 residues in the CDR3. The germline V gene encodes CDR1 DFQATT and CDR2 SNEGSKA (reference sequence).

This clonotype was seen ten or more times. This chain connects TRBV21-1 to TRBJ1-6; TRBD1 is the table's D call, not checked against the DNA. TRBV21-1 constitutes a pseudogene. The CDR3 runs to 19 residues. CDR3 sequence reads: CASSYPRGRGPSYNSPLHF. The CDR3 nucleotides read TGTGCCAGCAGCTACCCCCGCGGCCGGGGTCCCTCCTATAATTCACCCCTCCACTTT.

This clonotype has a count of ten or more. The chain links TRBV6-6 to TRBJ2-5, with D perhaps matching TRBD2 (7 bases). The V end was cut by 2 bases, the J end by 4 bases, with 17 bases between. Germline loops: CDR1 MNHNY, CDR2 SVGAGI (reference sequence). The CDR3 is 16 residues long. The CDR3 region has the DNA TGTGCCAGCAGTTACGCAAAGGGGGGGTTGGGAGAGACCCAGTACTTC. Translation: CASSYAKGGLGETQYF.

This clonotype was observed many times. The CDR3 loop is CASRGGWRAVDEQFF. The CDR3, as DNA: TGCGCCAGCAGGGGTGGTTGGAGGGCAGTCGATGAGCAGTTCTTC. The chain employs TRBV5-1 and TRBJ2-1; D is perhaps TRBD2 (6 bases). Germline V lookup: CDR1 SGHRS, CDR2 YFSETQ. The CDR3 totals 15 residues. Trimming removed 5 bases from V and 8 bases from J, with 20 bases in between.

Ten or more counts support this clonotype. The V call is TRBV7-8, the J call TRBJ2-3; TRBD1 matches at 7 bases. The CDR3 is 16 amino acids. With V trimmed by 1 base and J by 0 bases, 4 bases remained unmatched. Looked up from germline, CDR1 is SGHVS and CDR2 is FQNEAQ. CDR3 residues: CASSLGQGQSTDTQYF. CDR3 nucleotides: TGTGCCAGCAGCTTAGGACAGGGTCAAAGCACAGATACGCAGTATTTT.

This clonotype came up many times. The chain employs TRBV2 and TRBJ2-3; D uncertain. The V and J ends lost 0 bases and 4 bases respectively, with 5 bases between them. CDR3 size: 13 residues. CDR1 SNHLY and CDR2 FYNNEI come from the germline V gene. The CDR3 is CASSEAAPDTQYF. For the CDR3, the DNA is TGTGCCAGCAGTGAAGCGGCCCCAGATACGCAGTATTTT. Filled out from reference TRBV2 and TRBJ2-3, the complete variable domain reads EPEVTQTPSHQVTQMGQEVILRCVPISNHLYFYWYRQILGQKVEFLVSFYNNEISEKSEIFDDQFSVERPDGSNFTLKIRSTKLEDSAMYFCASSEAAPDTQYFGPGTRLTVL.

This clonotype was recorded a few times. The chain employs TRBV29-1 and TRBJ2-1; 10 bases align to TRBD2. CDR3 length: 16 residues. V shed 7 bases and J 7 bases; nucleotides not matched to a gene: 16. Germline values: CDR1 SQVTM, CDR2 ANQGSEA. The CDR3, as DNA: TGCAGCGCTAAGGGAGGTAGCGGGGGGTTTGGTAATGAGCAGTTCTTC. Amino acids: CSAKGGSGGFGNEQFF.